One sample yielded the 10 T cell receptor beta chains listed below, sequenced in a study of cytomegalovirus exposure and HLA in healthy donors. The PCR contained 60 Vbeta and 13 Jbeta primers. Libraries were prepared by immunoSEQ multiplex PCR; TCRdb keeps only in-frame clonotypes and omits some of them. The data show approximately 220,000 clones, with around 80% seen just once and about 6.4% held by the top ten. Sequenced sample: PBMCs. The source of these receptors is a man aged 35 to 55 in good health and CMV-seropositive.

The rearrangement uses TRBV19 and TRBJ1-5, with 7 bases identical to TRBD1. The junction had 9 bases not matched to a gene; V was cut back by 6 bases and J by 4 bases. Germline loops: CDR1 LNHDA, CDR2 SQIVND (reference sequence). The CDR3 covers 15 residues. CDR3 in DNA: TGTGCCAGTAGCCTAGACAGGGCGATGAATCAGCCCCAGCATTTT. It yields the protein CASSLDRAMNQPQHF.

The chain combines TRBV5-6 with TRBJ2-7, with D perhaps TRBD1 or TRBD2 (5 bases each). The germline CDR1 and CDR2 sequences are SGHDT and YYEEEE. The CDR3 loop spans 13 amino acids. Trimming removed 5 bases at V and 2 bases at J, with 11 bases between. The CDR3: CASRLRGAYEQYV. In nucleotides, the CDR3 is TGTGCCAGCAGATTGAGGGGTGCCTACGAGCAGTACGTC.

This clone appeared once. The chain links TRBV5-1 to TRBJ2-3; 11 positions agree with TRBD2. There are 15 residues in the CDR3. Germline CDR1 is SGHRS and CDR2 is YFSETQ. Trimming cost V 7 bases and J 4 bases; bases outside gene matches: 8. DNA of the CDR3: TGCGCCAGCGGACGACTAGCGGGATTAGCAGATACGCAGTATTTT. It yields the protein CASGRLAGLADTQYF.

J is TRBJ2-3 and V is TRBV5-6; D is unresolved. The ends were cut back, 6 bases at V and 1 base at J, with 15 bases in the middle. This CDR3 has 15 amino acids. Per the germline V gene, CDR1 is SGHDT and CDR2 is YYEEEE. CDR3 bases: TGTGCCAGCAACTTCCCCGGAGTTCGCACAGATACGCAGTATTTT. Protein product: CASNFPGVRTDTQYF. Filled out from reference TRBV5-6 and TRBJ2-3, the complete variable domain reads DAGVTQSPTHLIKTRGQQVTLRCSPKSGHDTVSWYQQALGQGPQFIFQYYEEEERQRGNFPDRFSGHQFPNYSSELNVNALLLGDSALYLCASNFPGVRTDTQYFGPGTRLTVL.

The genes are TRBV9 and TRBJ2-7, with a weak D call TRBD1 (5 bases). This CDR3 comprises 15 residues. V dropped 0 bases and J dropped 0 bases, with 10 bases sitting between them. The germline V gene has CDR1 SGDLS and CDR2 YYNGEE. The CDR3 region is CASSVAQGPSYEQYF. The CDR3, as DNA: TGTGCCAGCAGCGTAGCCCAGGGCCCCTCCTACGAGCAGTACTTC. The full variable domain, in which reference TRBV9 and TRBJ2-7 provide the parts outside the CDR3, is DSGVTQTPKHLITATGQRVTLRCSPRSGDLSVYWYQQSLDQGLQFLIQYYNGEERAKGNILERFSAQQFPDLHSELNLSSLELGDSALYFCASSVAQGPSYEQYFGPGTRLTVT.

In its sample, this clone was seen once. The CDR3 loop is CASKRREGAYNEQFF. The CDR3, as DNA: TGTGCCAGCAAAAGGCGGGAGGGCGCTTACAATGAGCAGTTCTTC. The V gene is TRBV25-1, the J gene TRBJ2-1, with TRBD2 identical over 9 bases. The CDR3 loop spans 15 amino acids. The germline V gene has CDR1 MGHDK and CDR2 SYGVNS. With 7 bases clipped from V and 4 bases from J, the junction kept 8 bases outside the gene matches. Supplemented by reference TRBV25-1 and TRBJ2-1, the full variable domain reads EADIYQTPRYLVIGTGKKITLECSQTMGHDKMYWYQQDPGMELHLIHYSYGVNSTEKGDLSSESTVSRIRTEHFPLTLESARPSHTSQYLCASKRREGAYNEQFFGPGTRLTVL.

V is TRBV7-3 and J is TRBJ1-1, with no clear D. This CDR3 contains 14 residues. V lost 0 bases to trimming and J lost 1 base, with 6 bases between them. Germline CDR1 and CDR2: SGHTA and FQGTGA. The CDR3 region is CASSLTQQNTEAFF. CDR3 bases: TGTGCCAGCAGCTTAACTCAACAGAACACTGAAGCTTTCTTT.

The rearrangement links TRBV18 to TRBJ2-7, with 9 positions matching TRBD1. Trimming cost V 3 bases and J 7 bases; bases outside gene matches: 4. From germline, CDR1 is KGHSH and CDR2 LQKENI. CDR3 length equals 13 residues. The CDR3 nucleotides are TGTGCCAGCTCACCCGGACAGGGGTGGGAGCAGTACGTC. Protein: CASSPGQGWEQYV.

Only a few counts were recorded for this clone. The chain combines TRBV5-1 with TRBJ2-1; TRBD2 agrees at 11 bases. CDR1 and CDR2 (germline): SGHRS, YFSETQ. V was clipped by 4 bases and J by 6 bases; unmatched bases: 3. The CDR3 sequence is 14 residues long. CDR3 nucleotide sequence: TGCGCCAGCAGCCGACTAGCGGGGTCCAATGAGCAGTTCTTC. It codes for CASSRLAGSNEQFF.

The chain is built from TRBV5-4 and TRBJ1-2; D ambiguous. The V end lost 0 bases, the J end lost 6 bases, and 12 bases lay between the germline ends. In germline, CDR1 is SGHNT, CDR2 YYREEE (reference sequence). The CDR3 is 14 residues long. The CDR3 sequence is CASSLDVEGNGYTF. The CDR3 coding sequence is TGTGCCAGCAGCTTGGATGTGGAGGGCAATGGCTACACCTTC.